Included here is one T cell receptor (beta chain) sequence, with context. The table came from immunoSEQ multiplex PCR; TCRdb's copy has only in-frame clones and leaves some out. The table has 70,000 or so clones, roughly 85% seen once; the top ten hold about a sixth. The junction had 6 bases not matched to a gene; V was cut back by 4 bases and J by 6 bases. The CDR3 covers 14 residues. The germline V gene encodes CDR1 SGHRS and CDR2 YFSETQ. This sample stems from a study of OX40 agonist ivuxolimab in advanced cancers. The material was CD4+ or CD8+ T cells sorted from blood, obtained in a trial of the OX40 agonist ivuxolimab. The chain uses TRBV5-1 and TRBJ2-2; 7 positions match TRBD2. The receptor was isolated from an adult with an advanced solid tumor such as melanoma, head and neck, liver or kidney cancer. The DNA of the CDR3 is TGCGCCAGCAGCCTCGGACTAGACGCCGGGGAGCTGTTTTTT. The encoded protein is CASSLGLDAGELFF.